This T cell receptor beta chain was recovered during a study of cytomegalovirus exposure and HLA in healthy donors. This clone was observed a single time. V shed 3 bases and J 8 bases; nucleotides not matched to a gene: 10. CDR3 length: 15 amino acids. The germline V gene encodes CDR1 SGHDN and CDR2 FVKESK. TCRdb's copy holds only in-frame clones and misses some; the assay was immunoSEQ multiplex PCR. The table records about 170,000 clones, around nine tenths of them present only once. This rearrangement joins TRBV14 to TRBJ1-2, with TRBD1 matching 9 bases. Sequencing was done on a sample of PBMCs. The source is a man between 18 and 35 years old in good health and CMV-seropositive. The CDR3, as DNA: TGTGCCAGCAGCCATCTTGGACAGGGGAGTGGAGGCTACACCTTC. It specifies CASSHLGQGSGGYTF.